This T cell receptor beta chain was profiled in a study of blood T cells in healthy people across ages (dated by TCRdb to 2015 to 2017). A note on the overall study: Template switching captured roughly one uniquely barcoded TCR beta cDNA molecule per two T cells in model experiments. The study measured age-related changes in TCR beta repertoire diversity using deep sequencing normalized with unique cDNA molecular identifiers. The donors were split into four age groups: young (average around 16 years), middle-aged (about 40), aged (over 55) and long-lived (more than 80). Donors of different ages were randomly distributed across sequencing lanes to avoid experimental bias. Two additional independent replicas of 1 million unique cDNA reads from the same blood draw were analyzed for two donors (one aged 18 to 30 and one aged 80 or older).

Donors were around 37 systemically healthy Caucasian individuals from Russia aged 6 to 90 years. Each donor gave ten milliliters of peripheral blood, collected into EDTA-treated Vacutainer tubes. Ficoll-Paque density-gradient centrifugation was used to isolate PBMCs, with at least 6.5 million per sample. Total RNA, at least 6 micrograms per sample, was extracted from PBMCs with Trizol reagent. For every donor, an aliquot of PBMCs went through flow cytometry to measure the percentages of naive CD45RAhigh/CD27high T cells. Turning to this clonotype: Its antigen is unknown. There are no base qualities to consult, and no much larger clone falls within one base.

Preparation of the library involved 5' RACE. Sequenced on an Illumina HiSeq 2500. A second roughly 6 to 12 cycle PCR used a sample-barcoded 5' primer and a J-beta primer mix. Each TCR beta cDNA molecule received a unique molecular identifier from a template-switch 5' adaptor carrying 12 random nucleotides. Each sample yielded at least 3 million CDR3-containing paired-end reads. All of the RNA was converted into first-strand cDNA using the Mint cDNA synthesis kit, with a TRBC-specific oligonucleotide serving as the primer. After uracil-DNA glycosylase treatment, a first 18-cycle PCR used universal primers M1SS and BC2_uni_R on all cDNA. The authors processed their data as follows. Normalization of each sample was performed by random selection of 1 million high-quality reads, each carrying a distinct molecular identifier. Instead of being binned into consensus sequences, reads that shared molecular identifiers were thrown out. CDR3 identification, clonotype clustering and error correction used MiTCR with a Q25 quality threshold and the strictest error-elimination algorithm. A nonparametric unseen species model with Euler transformation was used to estimate lower-bound total TCR beta diversity. Starting from the raw public reads, TCRdb applied fastp trimming at Q25, assembled clones with MiXCR and retained in-frame beta chains. Rows are unified per CDR3 protein, each entry keeping the most common DNA and genes. The authors' filters were not applied to this entry. For this sample the table gives nearly 800,000 distinct CDR3 sequences, of which roughly 56% were detected only once. The ten largest make up around a quarter of the sample.

The paper's findings and limits, for the study overall: Donor CMV infection status was unknown, potentially confounding age-related changes in expanded clonotypes. Estimates of total diversity from one million sequenced T cells were regarded as lower bounds and underestimates. The percentage of naive T cells measured by flow cytometry correlated strongly with observed TCR beta diversity. Conclusive comparison of naive and antigen-experienced compartments was prevented by the profiling of bulk unsorted PBMCs. As age increased, observed TCR beta diversity per million T cells dropped in a roughly linear way, and a significant reduction was already evident by age 40. The long-lived group showed more naive CD4+ T cells, fewer expanded clones and increased TCR diversity than the aged group, suggesting age selection.

The source material was blood. The sequence came from a middle-aged man in good health.

The CDR3 loop reads CASLWGAEAFF. The nucleotides read TGTGCCAGCCTATGGGGGGCTGAAGCTTTCTTT. Rearrangement joined TRBV6-2 or TRBV6-3 to TRBJ1-1; a weak D assignment points to TRBD1 (5 bases agree). The V and J ends are trimmed by 8 bases and 6 bases, leaving 10 bases between them. CDR1 is given as MNHEY and CDR2 as SVGEGT, both from the germline V gene. Including cysteine and phenylalanine, the CDR3 has 11 amino acids. Of the read, only the CDR3 DNA is kept; its 33 bases are in frame from base 1.